A selection of T cell receptor beta chains follows, all from one sample in a study of shared clonotypes between healthy human individuals. TCRdb keeps only in-frame clones here, not all; method: immunoSEQ multiplex PCR. The data contain about 690,000 clones, about 90% of them seen just once; the ten biggest clones take up more than 30%. Sequenced sample: memory CD8+ T cells from PBMCs. The receptors here all came from a man between 18 and 29 years old in good health. Some clones in this sample may be carry-over from other donors' samples. Each CDR3 is given with its conserved first and last residue. A D gene is named only where the DNA matches it firmly. Rows may omit the clone size; those that give it use once, few, many or a size class.

D gene: -
J gene: TRBJ1-1
V gene: TRBV13
clone size: -
CDR3 DNA: TGTGCCAGCAGCTTAGGGGTAAGTGGGAACACTGAAGCTTTCTTT
CDR3 protein: CASSLGVSGNTEAFF

D gene: -
J gene: TRBJ2-7
V gene: TRBV4-2
clone size: -
CDR3 DNA: TGTGCCAGCAGCCAAGTCTCTGGGGGGTTGTACGAGCAGTACTTC
CDR3 protein: CASSQVSGGLYEQYF

D gene: TRBD1
J gene: TRBJ1-3
V gene: TRBV5-1
clone size: -
CDR3 DNA: TGCGCCAGCAGCGGCGGGACAGTTGGAAACACCATATATTTT
CDR3 protein: CASSGGTVGNTIYF

D gene: -
J gene: TRBJ2-5
V gene: TRBV5-4
clone size: -
CDR3 DNA: TGTGCCAGCCGGGACTCGGGAGAGACCCAGTACTTC
CDR3 protein: CASRDSGETQYF

D gene: -
J gene: TRBJ2-7
V gene: TRBV11-2
clone size: few
CDR3 DNA: TGTGCCAGCAGCTCCGCCCAGGGGCAGTACTTC
CDR3 protein: CASSSAQGQYF

D gene: -
J gene: TRBJ1-2
V gene: TRBV4-1
clone size: -
CDR3 DNA: TGCGCCAGCAGCTCCCGAGGGGCAGGGCTTGGCTACACCTTC
CDR3 protein: CASSSRGAGLGYTF

D gene: -
J gene: TRBJ2-1
V gene: TRBV2
clone size: -
CDR3 DNA: TGTGCCAGCAGGACCATACTAGCACCCACTATGGATGAGCAGTTCTTC
CDR3 protein: CASRTILAPTMDEQFF

D gene: -
J gene: TRBJ2-1
V gene: TRBV30
clone size: -
CDR3 DNA: TGTGCCTGGAGTGACGAGGGGTACAATGAGCAGTTCTTC
CDR3 protein: CAWSDEGYNEQFF

D gene: TRBD2
J gene: TRBJ2-7
V gene: TRBV27
clone size: -
CDR3 DNA: TGTGCCAGCAGTTTAAACAGCGGGAGTTCCTACGAGCAGTACTTC
CDR3 protein: CASSLNSGSSYEQYF

D gene: -
J gene: TRBJ2-7
V gene: TRBV13
clone size: -
CDR3 DNA: TGTGCCAGCAGCTTGGGACGGACCTACGAGCAGTACTTC
CDR3 protein: CASSLGRTYEQYF

D gene: -
J gene: TRBJ1-1
V gene: TRBV30
clone size: -
CDR3 DNA: TGTGCCTGGAGTGTGGGCGACACTGAAGCTTTCTTT
CDR3 protein: CAWSVGDTEAFF

D gene: -
J gene: TRBJ2-3
V gene: TRBV4-2
clone size: -
CDR3 DNA: TGTGCCAGCAGCCAAGGGGACGGATACACAGATACGCAGTATTTT
CDR3 protein: CASSQGDGYTDTQYF

D gene: -
J gene: TRBJ1-1
V gene: TRBV7-6
clone size: -
CDR3 DNA: TGTGCCAGCAGCTTAAGGCGGAACACTGAAGCTTTCTTT
CDR3 protein: CASSLRRNTEAFF

D gene: -
J gene: TRBJ2-1
V gene: TRBV7-8
clone size: -
CDR3 DNA: TGTGCCAGCAGCTTACGCGGGACCACGGGTAATGAGCAGTTCTTC
CDR3 protein: CASSLRGTTGNEQFF

D gene: TRBD2
J gene: TRBJ2-1
V gene: TRBV28
clone size: few
CDR3 DNA: TGTGCCAGCAGTTTTCGCGGGAGGGACAATGAGCAGTTCTTC
CDR3 protein: CASSFRGRDNEQFF

D gene: TRBD2
J gene: TRBJ2-3
V gene: TRBV19
clone size: -
CDR3 DNA: TGTGCCAGTAGGGTACTAGCGGGAGGCCTCGATACGCAGTATTTT
CDR3 protein: CASRVLAGGLDTQYF

D gene: TRBD2
J gene: TRBJ2-7
V gene: TRBV11-2
clone size: -
CDR3 DNA: TGTGCCAGCAGCTTAGAGGCTAGCGGGGGTTACGAGCAGTACTTC
CDR3 protein: CASSLEASGGYEQYF

D gene: TRBD2
J gene: TRBJ2-1
V gene: TRBV9
clone size: -
CDR3 DNA: TGTGCCAGCAGCGTAGGGGAGCGGGAGCTCAATGAGCAGTTCTTC
CDR3 protein: CASSVGERELNEQFF

D gene: TRBD1
J gene: TRBJ2-1
V gene: TRBV7-9
clone size: -
CDR3 DNA: TGTGCCAGCAGCTTAATCAGGGACAGGGCCAGGGATGAGCAGTTCTTC
CDR3 protein: CASSLIRDRARDEQFF

D gene: -
J gene: TRBJ1-6
V gene: TRBV4-1
clone size: -
CDR3 DNA: TGCGCCAGCAGAGAGTCAGGGCCGTCATCACCCCTCCACTTT
CDR3 protein: CASRESGPSSPLHF

D gene: -
J gene: TRBJ2-7
V gene: TRBV20-1
clone size: -
CDR3 DNA: TGCAGTGCTCCCCCCCGGGGTGAGCAGTACTTC
CDR3 protein: CSAPPRGEQYF

D gene: -
J gene: TRBJ2-7
V gene: TRBV10-3
clone size: -
CDR3 DNA: TGTGCCATCAGAGGGGCCTACGAGCAGTACTTC
CDR3 protein: CAIRGAYEQYF

D gene: TRBD1
J gene: TRBJ2-1
V gene: TRBV5-1
clone size: -
CDR3 DNA: TGCGCCAGCAGCCTAGGGACAGCTGACCCCTACAATGAGCAGTTCTTC
CDR3 protein: CASSLGTADPYNEQFF

D gene: -
J gene: TRBJ2-1
V gene: TRBV4-2
clone size: few
CDR3 DNA: TGTGCCAGCAGCCAAGGAAGTAGGCTCCCAGGCAATGAGCAGTTCTTC
CDR3 protein: CASSQGSRLPGNEQFF

D gene: -
J gene: TRBJ1-6
V gene: TRBV30
clone size: -
CDR3 DNA: TGTGCCTGGAGTCAGGGTCCTTATAATTCACCCCTCCACTTT
CDR3 protein: CAWSQGPYNSPLHF

D gene: -
J gene: TRBJ1-5
V gene: TRBV27
clone size: -
CDR3 DNA: TGTGCCAGCAGTTTATCGACCAAGGGGAGCAATCAGCCCCAGCATTTT
CDR3 protein: CASSLSTKGSNQPQHF

D gene: -
J gene: TRBJ2-7
V gene: TRBV7-6
clone size: -
CDR3 DNA: TGTGCCAGCAGCTTGGGGGTAGTCGGGGCGAGGAACGAGCAGTACTTC
CDR3 protein: CASSLGVVGARNEQYF

D gene: TRBD2
J gene: TRBJ2-1
V gene: TRBV5-6
clone size: -
CDR3 DNA: TGTGCCAGCAGCTTGGAGCTAGCGGGATTCTACAATGAGCAGTTCTTC
CDR3 protein: CASSLELAGFYNEQFF

D gene: TRBD2
J gene: TRBJ2-5
V gene: TRBV7-9
clone size: -
CDR3 DNA: TGTGCCAGCAGCTATCCGGGACTAGCAGTTATCCAAGAGACCCAGTACTTC
CDR3 protein: CASSYPGLAVIQETQYF

D gene: TRBD1
J gene: TRBJ2-7
V gene: TRBV28
clone size: -
CDR3 DNA: TGTGCCAGCAGTTTTACCCTCCGGGACAGAACCCCCTACGAGCAGTACTTC
CDR3 protein: CASSFTLRDRTPYEQYF

D gene: -
J gene: TRBJ2-7
V gene: TRBV9
clone size: -
CDR3 DNA: TGTGCCAGCAGCGATAGGGACTCCTACGAGCAGTACTTC
CDR3 protein: CASSDRDSYEQYF

D gene: -
J gene: TRBJ2-7
V gene: TRBV2
clone size: once
CDR3 DNA: TGTGCCAGCAGTGAAGCGCTAGGCAGGCTCTACGAGCAGTACTTC
CDR3 protein: CASSEALGRLYEQYF

D gene: -
J gene: TRBJ1-1
V gene: TRBV27
clone size: -
CDR3 DNA: TGTGCCAGCAGTTCACTCTTGAGCACTGAAGCTTTCTTT
CDR3 protein: CASSSLLSTEAFF

D gene: TRBD2
J gene: TRBJ2-7
V gene: TRBV28
clone size: -
CDR3 DNA: TGTGCCAGCGCCCCTAGCGGGAGGATCAACGAGCAGTACTTC
CDR3 protein: CASAPSGRINEQYF

D gene: TRBD1
J gene: TRBJ1-1
V gene: TRBV28
clone size: -
CDR3 DNA: TGTGCCAGCACTCTAACAGGGGGCAACGTTCTAGTCACTGAAGCTTTCTTT
CDR3 protein: CASTLTGGNVLVTEAFF

D gene: -
J gene: TRBJ2-7
V gene: TRBV11-2
clone size: -
CDR3 DNA: TGTGCCAGCAGCAGCGGACGGTTTTACGAGCAGTACTTC
CDR3 protein: CASSSGRFYEQYF

D gene: -
J gene: TRBJ1-1
V gene: TRBV27
clone size: -
CDR3 DNA: TGTGCCAGCAGTTTAGCTTTGAACACTGAAGCTTTCTTT
CDR3 protein: CASSLALNTEAFF

D gene: -
J gene: TRBJ2-7
V gene: TRBV27
clone size: once
CDR3 DNA: TGTGCCAGCAGTCTCAGACAGACTAATTCCTACGAGCAGTACTTC
CDR3 protein: CASSLRQTNSYEQYF

D gene: -
J gene: TRBJ1-1
V gene: TRBV10-3
clone size: -
CDR3 DNA: TGTGCCATCAGTGATGGGGGCGACACTGAAGCTTTCTTT
CDR3 protein: CAISDGGDTEAFF

D gene: TRBD2
J gene: TRBJ2-1
V gene: TRBV28
clone size: -
CDR3 DNA: TGTGCCAGCAGTTTATTCGGGATAGCGGGTCCTGATGAGCAGTTCTTC
CDR3 protein: CASSLFGIAGPDEQFF

D gene: -
J gene: TRBJ2-1
V gene: TRBV6-6
clone size: -
CDR3 DNA: TGTGCCAGCAGGGGTAGCAGACCTAGCTACAATGAGCAGTTCTTC
CDR3 protein: CASRGSRPSYNEQFF

D gene: TRBD1
J gene: TRBJ1-1
V gene: TRBV11-1
clone size: -
CDR3 DNA: TGTGCCAGCAGCCCCCGACAGGGGCCGAAGACTGAAGCTTTCTTT
CDR3 protein: CASSPRQGPKTEAFF

D gene: -
J gene: TRBJ2-7
V gene: TRBV9
clone size: -
CDR3 DNA: TGTGCCAGCAGCGTAGCGGCGGTAACCTACGAGCAGTACTTC
CDR3 protein: CASSVAAVTYEQYF

D gene: -
J gene: TRBJ2-7
V gene: TRBV5-6
clone size: -
CDR3 DNA: TGTGCCAGCAGCTCGGGGGGCGGACTGGGGAAGTACTTC
CDR3 protein: CASSSGGGLGKYF

D gene: -
J gene: TRBJ1-2
V gene: TRBV13
clone size: once
CDR3 DNA: TGTGCCAGCAGCAAACCCACAGAGAGTAACTATGGCTACACCTTC
CDR3 protein: CASSKPTESNYGYTF

D gene: -
J gene: TRBJ2-1
V gene: TRBV27
clone size: -
CDR3 DNA: TGTGCCAGCAGTTTTCTGAGCTCCTACAATGAGCAGTTCTTC
CDR3 protein: CASSFLSSYNEQFF

D gene: -
J gene: TRBJ2-1
V gene: TRBV27
clone size: -
CDR3 DNA: TGTGCCGCCGGCGGGAATGAGCAGTTCTTC
CDR3 protein: CAAGGNEQFF

D gene: -
J gene: TRBJ1-1
V gene: TRBV27
clone size: -
CDR3 DNA: TGTGCCAGCATGGAGGGAACTGAAGCTTTCTTT
CDR3 protein: CASMEGTEAFF

D gene: TRBD1
J gene: TRBJ2-3
V gene: TRBV10-3
clone size: -
CDR3 DNA: TGTGCCACCACAGGGGGCCCTAGCACAGATACGCAGTATTTT
CDR3 protein: CATTGGPSTDTQYF